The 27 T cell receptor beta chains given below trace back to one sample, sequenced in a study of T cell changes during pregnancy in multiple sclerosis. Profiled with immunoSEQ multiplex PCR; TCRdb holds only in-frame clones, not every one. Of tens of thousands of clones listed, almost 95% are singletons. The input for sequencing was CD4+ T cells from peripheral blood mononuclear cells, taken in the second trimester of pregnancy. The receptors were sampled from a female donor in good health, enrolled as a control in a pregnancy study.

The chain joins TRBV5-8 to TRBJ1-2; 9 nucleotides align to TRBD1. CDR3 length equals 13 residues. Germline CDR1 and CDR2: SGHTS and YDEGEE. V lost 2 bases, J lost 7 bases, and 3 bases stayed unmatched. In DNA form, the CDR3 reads TGTGCCAGCAGCTTACAGGGGGCGCGTGGCTACACCTTC. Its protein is CASSLQGARGYTF.

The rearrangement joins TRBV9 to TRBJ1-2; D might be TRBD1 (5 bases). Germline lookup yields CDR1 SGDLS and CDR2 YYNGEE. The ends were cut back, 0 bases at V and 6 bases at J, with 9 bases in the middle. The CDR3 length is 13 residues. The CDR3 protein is CASSVGGGDGYTF. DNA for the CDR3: TGTGCCAGCAGCGTAGGGGGAGGGGATGGCTACACCTTC.

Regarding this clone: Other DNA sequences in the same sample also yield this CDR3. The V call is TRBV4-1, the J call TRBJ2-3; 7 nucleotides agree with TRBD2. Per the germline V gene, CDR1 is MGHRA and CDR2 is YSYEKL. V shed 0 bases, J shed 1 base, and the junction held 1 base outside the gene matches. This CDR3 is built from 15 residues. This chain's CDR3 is CASSQDGGGTDTQYF. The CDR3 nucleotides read TGCGCCAGCAGCCAAGATGGGGGGGGCACAGATACGCAGTATTTT.

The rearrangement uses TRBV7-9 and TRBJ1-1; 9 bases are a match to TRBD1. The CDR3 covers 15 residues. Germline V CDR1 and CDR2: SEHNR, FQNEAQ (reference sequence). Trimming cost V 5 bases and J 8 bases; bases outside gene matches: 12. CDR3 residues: CASSPHRGRDLEAFF. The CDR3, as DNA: TGTGCCAGCAGCCCTCACAGGGGGCGCGATCTGGAAGCTTTCTTT.

Here the CDR3 DNA reads TGTGCCAGTAGTAAATCAGGGGGTGGATATGGCTACACCTTC. This gives the protein CASSKSGGGYGYTF. The chain recombines TRBV19 with TRBJ1-2, with 7 bases fitting TRBD1. Germline V gene lookup returns CDR1 LNHDA and CDR2 SQIVND (reference sequence). The length of the CDR3 is 14 residues. Trimming removed 4 bases from V and 5 bases from J; junction bases left unmatched: 7.

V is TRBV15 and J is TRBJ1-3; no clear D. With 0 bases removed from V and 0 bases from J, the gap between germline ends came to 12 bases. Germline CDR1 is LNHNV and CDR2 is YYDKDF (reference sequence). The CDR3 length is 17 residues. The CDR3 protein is CATSRDRPSYSGNTIYF. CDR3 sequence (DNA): TGTGCCACCAGCAGAGACAGGCCGTCCTACTCTGGAAACACCATATATTTT. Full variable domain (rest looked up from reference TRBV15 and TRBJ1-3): DAMVIQNPRYQVTQFGKPVTLSCSQTLNHNVMYWYQQKSSQAPKLLFHYYDKDFNNEADTPDNFQSRRPNTSFCFLDIRSPGLGDTAMYLCATSRDRPSYSGNTIYFGEGSWLTVV.

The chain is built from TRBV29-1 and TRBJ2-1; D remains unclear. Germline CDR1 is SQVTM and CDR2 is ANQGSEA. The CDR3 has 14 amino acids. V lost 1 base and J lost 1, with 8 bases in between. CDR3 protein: CSVEGRISYNEQFF. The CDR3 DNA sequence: TGCAGCGTTGAAGGCAGAATTTCCTACAATGAGCAGTTCTTC.

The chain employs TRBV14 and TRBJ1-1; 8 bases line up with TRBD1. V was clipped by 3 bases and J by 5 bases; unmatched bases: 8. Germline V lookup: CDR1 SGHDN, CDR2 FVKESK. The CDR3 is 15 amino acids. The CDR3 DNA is TGTGCCAGCAGCCACCCACGGACAGGGCGAACTGAAGCTTTCTTT. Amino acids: CASSHPRTGRTEAFF.

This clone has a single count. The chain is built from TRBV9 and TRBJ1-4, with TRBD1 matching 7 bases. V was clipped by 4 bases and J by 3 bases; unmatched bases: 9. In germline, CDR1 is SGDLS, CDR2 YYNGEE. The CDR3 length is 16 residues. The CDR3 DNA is TGTGCCAGCAGCCCGAATTGGGGGACAGCTAATGAAAAACTGTTTTTT. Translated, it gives CASSPNWGTANEKLFF. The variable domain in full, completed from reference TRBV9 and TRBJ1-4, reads DSGVTQTPKHLITATGQRVTLRCSPRSGDLSVYWYQQSLDQGLQFLIQYYNGEERAKGNILERFSAQQFPDLHSELNLSSLELGDSALYFCASSPNWGTANEKLFFGSGTQLSVL.

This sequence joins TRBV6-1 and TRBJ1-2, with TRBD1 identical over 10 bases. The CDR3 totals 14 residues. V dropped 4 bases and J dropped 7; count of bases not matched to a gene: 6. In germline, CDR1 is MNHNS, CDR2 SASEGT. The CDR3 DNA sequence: TGTGCCAGCAGTGTAGGACAGGGGGTGCGTGGCTACACCTTC. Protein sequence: CASSVGQGVRGYTF.

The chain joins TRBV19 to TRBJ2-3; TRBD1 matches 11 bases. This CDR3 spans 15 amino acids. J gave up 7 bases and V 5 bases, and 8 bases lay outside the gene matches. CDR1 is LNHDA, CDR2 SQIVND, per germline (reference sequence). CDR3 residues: CASSPGQGAFHTQYF. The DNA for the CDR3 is TGTGCCAGTAGTCCCGGACAGGGGGCCTTTCATACGCAGTATTTT.

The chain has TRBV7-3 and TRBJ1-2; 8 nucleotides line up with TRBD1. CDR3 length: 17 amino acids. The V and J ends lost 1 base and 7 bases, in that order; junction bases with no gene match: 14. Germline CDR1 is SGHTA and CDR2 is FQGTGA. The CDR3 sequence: CASSLNPPGQAMGGYTF. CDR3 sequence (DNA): TGTGCCAGCAGCTTAAACCCACCGGGACAGGCCATGGGTGGCTACACCTTC.

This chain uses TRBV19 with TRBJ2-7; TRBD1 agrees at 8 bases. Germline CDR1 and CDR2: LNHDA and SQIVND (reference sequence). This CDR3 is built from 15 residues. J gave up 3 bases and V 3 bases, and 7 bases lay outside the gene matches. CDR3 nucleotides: TGTGCCAGTAGTATTAGGACAGGGACTCGCTACGAGCAGTACTTC. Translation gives CASSIRTGTRYEQYF.

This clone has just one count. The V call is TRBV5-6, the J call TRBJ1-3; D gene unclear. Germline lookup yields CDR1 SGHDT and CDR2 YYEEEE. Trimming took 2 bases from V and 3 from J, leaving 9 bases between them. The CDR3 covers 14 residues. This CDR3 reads CASSLGRGGNTIYF. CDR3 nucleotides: TGTGCCAGCAGCTTAGGGAGAGGTGGAAACACCATATATTTT.

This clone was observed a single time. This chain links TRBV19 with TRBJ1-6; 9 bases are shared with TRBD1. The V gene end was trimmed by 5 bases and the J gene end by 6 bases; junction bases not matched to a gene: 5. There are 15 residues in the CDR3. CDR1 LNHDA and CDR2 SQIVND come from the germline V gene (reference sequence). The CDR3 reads CASSVGTGSNSPLHF. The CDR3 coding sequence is TGTGCCAGTAGTGTTGGGACAGGGAGTAATTCACCCCTCCACTTT.

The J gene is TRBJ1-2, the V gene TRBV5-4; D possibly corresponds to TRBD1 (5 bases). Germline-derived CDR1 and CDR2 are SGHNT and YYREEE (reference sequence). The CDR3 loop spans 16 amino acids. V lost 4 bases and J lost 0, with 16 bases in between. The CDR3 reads CASSPRAGRANYGYTF. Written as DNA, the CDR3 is TGTGCCAGCAGCCCCAGGGCAGGGAGGGCTAACTATGGCTACACCTTC. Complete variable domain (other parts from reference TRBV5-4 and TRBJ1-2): ETGVTQSPTHLIKTRGQQVTLRCSSQSGHNTVSWYQQALGQGPQFIFQYYREEENGRGNFPPRFSGLQFPNYSSELNVNALELDDSALYLCASSPRAGRANYGYTFGSGTRLTVV.

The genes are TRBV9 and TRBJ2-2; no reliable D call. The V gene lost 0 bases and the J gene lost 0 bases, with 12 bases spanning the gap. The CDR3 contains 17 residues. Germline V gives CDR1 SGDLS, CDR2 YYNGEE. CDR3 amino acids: CASSVDRGSANTGELFF. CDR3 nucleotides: TGTGCCAGCAGCGTAGATCGAGGCAGCGCGAACACCGGGGAGCTGTTTTTT. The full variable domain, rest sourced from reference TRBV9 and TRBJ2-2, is DSGVTQTPKHLITATGQRVTLRCSPRSGDLSVYWYQQSLDQGLQFLIQYYNGEERAKGNILERFSAQQFPDLHSELNLSSLELGDSALYFCASSVDRGSANTGELFFGEGSRLTVL.

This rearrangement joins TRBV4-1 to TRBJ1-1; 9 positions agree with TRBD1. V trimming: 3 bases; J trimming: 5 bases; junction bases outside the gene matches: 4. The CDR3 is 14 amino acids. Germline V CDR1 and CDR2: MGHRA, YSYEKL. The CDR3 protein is CASSHGQGQTEAFF. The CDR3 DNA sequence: TGCGCCAGCAGCCACGGACAGGGGCAAACTGAAGCTTTCTTT.

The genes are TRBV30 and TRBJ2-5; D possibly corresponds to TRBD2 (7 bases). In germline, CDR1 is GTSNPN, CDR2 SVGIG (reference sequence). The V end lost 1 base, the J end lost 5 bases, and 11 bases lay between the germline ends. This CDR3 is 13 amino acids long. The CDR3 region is CAWSAGGPETQYF. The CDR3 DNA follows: TGTGCCTGGAGTGCCGGGGGGCCGGAGACCCAGTACTTC.

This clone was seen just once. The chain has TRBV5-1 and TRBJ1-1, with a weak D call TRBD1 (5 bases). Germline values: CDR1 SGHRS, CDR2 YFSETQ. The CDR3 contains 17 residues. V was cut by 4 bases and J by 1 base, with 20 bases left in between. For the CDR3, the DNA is TGCGCCAGCAGCATGCCAATTGGAGTAGGGGAGAACACTGAAGCTTTCTTT. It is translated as CASSMPIGVGENTEAFF.

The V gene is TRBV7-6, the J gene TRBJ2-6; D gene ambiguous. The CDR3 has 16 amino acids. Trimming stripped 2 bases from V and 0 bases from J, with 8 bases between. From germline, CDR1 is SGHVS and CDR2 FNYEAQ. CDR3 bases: TGTGCCAGCAGCTTACAGCGATACTCTGGGGCCAACGTCCTGACTTTC. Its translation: CASSLQRYSGANVLTF.

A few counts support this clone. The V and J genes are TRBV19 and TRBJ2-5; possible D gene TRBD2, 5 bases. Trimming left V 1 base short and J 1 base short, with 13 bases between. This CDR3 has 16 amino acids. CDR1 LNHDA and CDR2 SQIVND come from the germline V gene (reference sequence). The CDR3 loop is CASSIALTRSQETQYF. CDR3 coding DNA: TGTGCCAGTAGTATAGCCCTTACTAGGTCCCAAGAGACCCAGTACTTC.

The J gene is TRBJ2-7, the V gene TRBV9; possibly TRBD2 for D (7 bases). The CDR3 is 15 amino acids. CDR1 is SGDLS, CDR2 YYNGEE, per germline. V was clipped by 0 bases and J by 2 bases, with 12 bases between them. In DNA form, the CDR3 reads TGTGCCAGCAGCGTAGACGGAGGGGGGGCCTACGAGCAGTACTTC. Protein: CASSVDGGGAYEQYF. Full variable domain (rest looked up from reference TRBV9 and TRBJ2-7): DSGVTQTPKHLITATGQRVTLRCSPRSGDLSVYWYQQSLDQGLQFLIQYYNGEERAKGNILERFSAQQFPDLHSELNLSSLELGDSALYFCASSVDGGGAYEQYFGPGTRLTVT.

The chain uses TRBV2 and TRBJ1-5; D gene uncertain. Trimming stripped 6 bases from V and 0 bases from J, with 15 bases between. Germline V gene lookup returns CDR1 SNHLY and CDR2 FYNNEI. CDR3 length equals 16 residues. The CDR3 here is CASSEIQNYSNQPQHF. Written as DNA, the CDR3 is TGTGCCAGCAGCGAAATACAGAATTATAGCAATCAGCCCCAGCATTTT.

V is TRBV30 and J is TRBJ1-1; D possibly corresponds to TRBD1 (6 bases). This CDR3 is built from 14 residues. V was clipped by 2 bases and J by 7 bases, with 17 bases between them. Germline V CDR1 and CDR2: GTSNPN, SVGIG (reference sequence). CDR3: CAWSTTGTKNEAFF. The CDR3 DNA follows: TGTGCCTGGAGTACAACCGGGACAAAGAATGAAGCTTTCTTT.

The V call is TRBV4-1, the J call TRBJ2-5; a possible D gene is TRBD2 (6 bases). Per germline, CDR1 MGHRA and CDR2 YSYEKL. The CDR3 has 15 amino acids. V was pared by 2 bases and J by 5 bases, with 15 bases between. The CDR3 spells CASSQSGDRGETQYF. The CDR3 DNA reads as TGCGCCAGCAGCCAATCCGGGGACCGGGGGGAGACCCAGTACTTC.

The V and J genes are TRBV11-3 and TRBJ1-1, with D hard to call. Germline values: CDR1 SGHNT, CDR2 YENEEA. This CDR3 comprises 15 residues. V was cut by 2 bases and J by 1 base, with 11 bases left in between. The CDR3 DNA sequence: TGTGCCAGCAGCTTACCCGGCCCGGGGAACACTGAAGCTTTCTTT. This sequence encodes CASSLPGPGNTEAFF.